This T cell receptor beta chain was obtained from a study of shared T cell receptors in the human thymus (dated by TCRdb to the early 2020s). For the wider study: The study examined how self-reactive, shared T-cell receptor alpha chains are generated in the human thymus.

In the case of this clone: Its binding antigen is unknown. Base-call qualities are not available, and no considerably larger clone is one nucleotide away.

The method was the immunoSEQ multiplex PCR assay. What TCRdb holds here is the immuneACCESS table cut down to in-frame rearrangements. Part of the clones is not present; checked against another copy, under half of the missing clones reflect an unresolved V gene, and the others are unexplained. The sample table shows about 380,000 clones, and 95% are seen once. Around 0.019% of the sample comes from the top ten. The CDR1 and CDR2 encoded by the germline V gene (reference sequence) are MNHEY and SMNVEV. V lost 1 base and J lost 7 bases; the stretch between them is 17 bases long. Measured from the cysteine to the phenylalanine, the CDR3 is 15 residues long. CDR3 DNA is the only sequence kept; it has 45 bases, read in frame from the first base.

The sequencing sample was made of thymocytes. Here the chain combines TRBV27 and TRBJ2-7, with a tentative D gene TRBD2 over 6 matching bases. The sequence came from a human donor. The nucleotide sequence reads TGTGCCAGCAGTTTATGTGTCGGAGGGGACGGGGAGCAGTACTTC. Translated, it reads CASSLCVGGDGEQYF.